This TCR beta chain was sequenced during a study of T cells in Graves' hyperthyroidism and ophthalmopathy. TCR beta CDR3 regions were amplified from RNA transcripts. When the TCR CDR3 underwent first-round RT-PCR, the HTBI primer set was used. TCRdb re-derived calls from the multiplex PCR reads in MiXCR, one entry per CDR3 protein. This table holds hundreds of thousands of distinct CDR3 sequences, about 15% found once. Study-wide results and caveats: Most clonotypes that expanded in the thyroid above 0.001 also showed up in blood.

Patients showing uncontrolled infection, other autoimmune disease, pregnancy or lactation were ineligible. Comments on this clonotype: Its target is not known.

CDR3 length: 13 residues. Unmatched junction bases numbered 8, after V lost 6 bases and J lost 6 bases. Germline lookup yields CDR1 SQVTM and CDR2 ANQGSEA. The source of this sequence is a woman between 18 and 30 years old with Graves' hyperthyroidism. The source material was blood. V usage is TRBV29-1 and J usage is TRBJ2-1; 7 bases line up with TRBD1. For the CDR3, the DNA is TGCAGCGTCCCCGGGACAGCGAGCAATGAGCAGTTCTTC. Amino acids: CSVPGTASNEQFF.